Presented here are 14 T cell receptor beta chains from one specimen sequenced in a study of T cell clones after liver transplantation. The repertoire was sequenced with immunoSEQ multiplex PCR; TCRdb's copy has only in-frame clones and lacks some. This table has roughly 80,000 clones, 75% to 90% appearing once. The sample here was CD4+ T cells from blood, taken at the 22-month timepoint. The receptor source for this set is a human patient who received a liver transplant. Some T cells may be graft donor cells.

This clone is a singleton in its sample. The V call is TRBV4-3, the J call TRBJ2-3; D might be TRBD1 or TRBD2, each matching 5 bases. Trimming removed 2 bases from V and 4 bases from J, with 13 bases in between. CDR3 size: 15 residues. CDR1 LGHNA and CDR2 YSLEER come from the germline V gene. CDR3 sequence: CASSQMGVDSDTQYF. As DNA, the CDR3 is TGCGCCAGCAGCCAAATGGGGGTGGACTCAGATACGCAGTATTTT.

The chain recombines TRBV5-1 with TRBJ2-6, with D perhaps TRBD2 (6 bases). With 4 bases removed from V and 1 base from J, the gap between germline ends came to 6 bases. CDR3 size: 14 residues. Germline CDR1 reads SGHRS; CDR2 reads YFSETQ. CDR3 nucleotides: TGCGCCAGCAGCGCGGGGTCTGGGGCCAACGTCCTGACTTTC. This translates into CASSAGSGANVLTF.

The V gene is TRBV9, the J gene TRBJ2-3, with 12 bases identical to TRBD2. The CDR3 totals 16 residues. CDR1 is SGDLS and CDR2 is YYNGEE in the germline V gene. The V segment lost 0 bases and the J segment 4 bases; nucleotides outside the gene matches: 3. Here the CDR3 DNA reads TGTGCCAGCAGCGTAGGACTAGCGGGGGTCGCAGATACGCAGTATTTT. Residues: CASSVGLAGVADTQYF.

This rearrangement joins TRBV9 to TRBJ1-1; no clear D. The CDR3 consists of 13 residues. Trimming took off 2 bases at V and 1 base at J, with 6 bases between the two ends. Germline-derived CDR1 and CDR2 are SGDLS and YYNGEE. The chain's CDR3 is CASSVFPNTEAFF. CDR3 in DNA: TGTGCCAGCAGCGTCTTCCCGAACACTGAAGCTTTCTTT.

This clone was picked up one time. This chain uses TRBV28 with TRBJ1-4; the D gene is possibly TRBD1 (6 bases). The V end was cut by 3 bases, the J end by 7 bases, with 15 bases between. Germline V gene sequence: CDR1 MDHEN, CDR2 SYDVKM. This CDR3 spans 15 amino acids. The CDR3 is CASSFLSPGAEKLFF. CDR3 bases: TGTGCCAGCAGTTTTCTTAGCCCAGGGGCTGAAAAACTGTTTTTT.

The chain links TRBV29-1 to TRBJ1-5; no firm D call. CDR3 length equals 13 residues. V gave up 5 bases and J gave up 2 bases, with 10 bases separating them. CDR1 is SQVTM, CDR2 ANQGSEA, per germline. The CDR3 protein is CSVMTGGNQPQHF. The DNA of the CDR3 is TGCAGCGTTATGACCGGTGGCAATCAGCCCCAGCATTTT.

This chain uses TRBV7-2 with TRBJ1-5; D gene unclear. CDR1 and CDR2 (germline): SGHTA, FQGNSA. The CDR3 consists of 15 residues. Between the trimmed V and J ends, which lost 0 bases and 3 bases, there was a span of 9 bases. The CDR3 sequence is CASSLASVINQPQHF. Here the CDR3 DNA reads TGTGCCAGCAGCTTAGCGTCCGTAATCAATCAGCCCCAGCATTTT.

This clone turned up a few times. The genes are TRBV29-1 and TRBJ2-5; 7 nucleotides align to TRBD1. Germline V gives CDR1 SQVTM, CDR2 ANQGSEA. The ends lost 5 bases at V and 5 bases at J; junction bases unmatched: 11. This CDR3 is 14 amino acids long. In DNA, the CDR3 is TGCAGCGTTCCGGGACAGTTCCCGCCGGAGACCCAGTACTTC. Its protein product is CSVPGQFPPETQYF. The entire variable domain, with the rest obtained from reference TRBV29-1 and TRBJ2-5, is as follows: SAVISQKPSRDICQRGTSLTIQCQVDSQVTMMFWYRQQPGQSLTLIATANQGSEATYESGFVIDKFPISRPNLTFSTLTVSNMSPEDSSIYLCSVPGQFPPETQYFGPGTRLLVL.

V and J are TRBV29-1 and TRBJ2-5; TRBD2 agrees at 7 bases. Germline V gene lookup returns CDR1 SQVTM and CDR2 ANQGSEA. This CDR3 has 12 amino acids. V lost 4 bases to trimming and J lost 5 bases; unmatched junction nucleotides: 4. Written as DNA, the CDR3 is TGCAGCGTTGTGGAGGGAGGGGAGACCCAGTACTTC. Translating gives CSVVEGGETQYF.

The rearrangement uses TRBV7-7 and TRBJ2-5, with 7 bases that match TRBD1. The CDR3 totals 14 residues. Germline CDR1 and CDR2: SSHAT and FNYEAQ (reference sequence). J was trimmed by 2 bases and V by 4 bases; bases with no gene match: 4. In DNA, the CDR3 is TGTGCCAGCAGCTCCCGGGACAGACAAGAGACCCAGTACTTC. It translates to CASSSRDRQETQYF.

The CDR3 DNA reads TGTGCCAGCAGCTCCAGCGGCGGGGAGCTGTTTTTT. Translated: CASSSSGGELFF. The chain has TRBV11-3 and TRBJ2-2; tentative D call: TRBD2 (5 bases). The V and J ends lost 4 bases and 7 bases respectively, with 7 bases between them. The CDR3 covers 12 residues. Per the germline V gene, CDR1 is SGHNT and CDR2 is YENEEA.

For the CDR3, the DNA is TGCGCCAGCAGCTGGGCCGGGGGGGGGACCGGCGAGACCCAGTACTTC. It yields the protein CASSWAGGGTGETQYF. The V gene is TRBV5-1, the J gene TRBJ2-5, with 8 bases identical to TRBD2. The CDR3 covers 16 residues. Germline lookup yields CDR1 SGHRS and CDR2 YFSETQ. J gave up 5 bases and V 3 bases, and 12 bases lay outside the gene matches.

Remarks on this clone: Other DNA sequences in this specimen translate into the identical CDR3. This sequence joins TRBV29-1 and TRBJ1-5, with D hard to call. The germline V and J ends were trimmed by 4 bases and 4 bases, with 8 bases remaining between them. The germline V gene has CDR1 SQVTM and CDR2 ANQGSEA. The CDR3 length is 12 residues. CDR3 region: CSVGGGNQPQHF. In DNA form, the CDR3 reads TGCAGCGTTGGGGGAGGGAATCAGCCCCAGCATTTT.

J is TRBJ2-1 and V is TRBV14, with D perhaps matching TRBD2 (6 bases). This CDR3 has 16 residues. CDR1 SGHDN and CDR2 FVKESK come from the germline V gene. Trimming pared 4 bases from V and 2 bases from J, leaving 15 bases between. The CDR3 coding sequence is TGTGCCAGCAGCCCGGGACTCACGGTCCCCTACAATGAGCAGTTCTTC. The encoded protein is CASSPGLTVPYNEQFF.